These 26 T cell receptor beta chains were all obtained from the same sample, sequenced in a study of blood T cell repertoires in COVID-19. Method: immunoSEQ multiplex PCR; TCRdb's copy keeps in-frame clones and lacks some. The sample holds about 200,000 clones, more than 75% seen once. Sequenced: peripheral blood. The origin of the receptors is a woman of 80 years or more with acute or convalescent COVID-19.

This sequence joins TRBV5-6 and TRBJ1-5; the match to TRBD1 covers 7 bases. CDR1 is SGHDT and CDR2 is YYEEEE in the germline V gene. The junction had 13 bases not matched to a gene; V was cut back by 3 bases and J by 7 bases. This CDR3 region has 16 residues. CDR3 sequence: CASSYYTTGLEQPQHF. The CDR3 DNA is TGTGCCAGCAGCTACTACACGACAGGGCTCGAGCAGCCCCAGCATTTT.

CDR3: CASSLMGPGEQYF. The DNA of the CDR3 is TGTGCCAGCAGCTTAATGGGGCCCGGGGAGCAGTACTTC. The V call is TRBV11-3, the J call TRBJ2-7, with D maybe TRBD1 (5 bases). The germline V gene has CDR1 SGHNT and CDR2 YENEEA. This CDR3 spans 13 amino acids. The V and J ends lost 2 bases and 7 bases respectively, with 12 bases between them. Drawing the rest from reference TRBV11-3 and TRBJ2-7, the complete variable domain is EAGVVQSPRYKIIEKKQPVAFWCNPISGHNTLYWYLQNLGQGPELLIRYENEEAVDDSQLPKDRFSAERLKGVDSTLKIQPAELGDSAVYLCASSLMGPGEQYFGPGTRLTVT.

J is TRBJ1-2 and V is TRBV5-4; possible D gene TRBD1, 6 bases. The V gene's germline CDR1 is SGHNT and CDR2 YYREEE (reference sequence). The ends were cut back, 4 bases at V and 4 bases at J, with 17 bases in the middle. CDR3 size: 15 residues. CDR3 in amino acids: CASSRGTSIPYGYTF. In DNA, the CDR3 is TGTGCCAGCAGCAGAGGGACATCGATTCCCTATGGCTACACCTTC.

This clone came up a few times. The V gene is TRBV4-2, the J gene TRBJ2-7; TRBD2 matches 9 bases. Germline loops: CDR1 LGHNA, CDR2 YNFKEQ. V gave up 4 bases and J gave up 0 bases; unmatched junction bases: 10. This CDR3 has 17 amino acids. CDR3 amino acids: CASSPTNSGSSSYEQYF. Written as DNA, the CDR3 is TGTGCCAGCAGCCCTACAAATAGCGGGAGTTCCTCCTACGAGCAGTACTTC.

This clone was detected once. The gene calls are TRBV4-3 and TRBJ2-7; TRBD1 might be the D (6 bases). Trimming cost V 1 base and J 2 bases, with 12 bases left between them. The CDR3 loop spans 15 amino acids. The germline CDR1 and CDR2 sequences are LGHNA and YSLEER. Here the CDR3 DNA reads TGCGCCAGCAGCCAAGCCCAGGGGCAAACCTACGAGCAGTACTTC. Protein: CASSQAQGQTYEQYF.

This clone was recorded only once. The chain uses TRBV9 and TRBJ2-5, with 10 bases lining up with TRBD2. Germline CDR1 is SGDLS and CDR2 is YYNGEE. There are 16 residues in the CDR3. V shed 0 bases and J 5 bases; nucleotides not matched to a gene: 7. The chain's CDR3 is CASSVGTSGIWETQYF. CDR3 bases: TGTGCCAGCAGCGTAGGAACTAGCGGGATCTGGGAGACCCAGTACTTC.

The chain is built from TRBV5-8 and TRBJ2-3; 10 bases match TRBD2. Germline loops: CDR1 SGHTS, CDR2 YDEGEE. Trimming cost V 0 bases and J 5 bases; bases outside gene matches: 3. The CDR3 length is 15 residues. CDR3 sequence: CASSLVGLAVDTQYF. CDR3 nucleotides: TGTGCCAGCAGCTTGGTTGGACTAGCGGTAGATACGCAGTATTTT.

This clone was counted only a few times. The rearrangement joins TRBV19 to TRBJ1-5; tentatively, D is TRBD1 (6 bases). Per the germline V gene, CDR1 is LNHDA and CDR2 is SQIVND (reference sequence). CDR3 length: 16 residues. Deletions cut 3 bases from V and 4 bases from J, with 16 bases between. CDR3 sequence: CASSIETGRSNQPQHF. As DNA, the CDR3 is TGTGCCAGTAGTATCGAGACAGGCCGGTCTAATCAGCCCCAGCATTTT.

The CDR3 DNA reads as TGTGCCAGCAGTGCGACTGGTGGGGCCAACGTCCTGACTTTC. This codes for CASSATGGANVLTF. This sequence joins TRBV6-6 and TRBJ2-6; D not resolved. Trimming left V 5 bases short and J 3 bases short, with 8 bases between. Germline V gives CDR1 MNHNY, CDR2 SVGAGI (reference sequence). This CDR3 is 14 amino acids long.

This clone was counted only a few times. CDR3 in amino acids: CASSSVTGSGTEAFF. CDR3 DNA: TGTGCCAGCAGTTCGGTGACAGGCTCGGGCACTGAAGCTTTCTTT. The chain uses TRBV28 and TRBJ1-1; D is perhaps TRBD1 (6 bases). Germline loops: CDR1 MDHEN, CDR2 SYDVKM. This CDR3 has 15 amino acids. V was shortened by 4 bases and J by 4 bases, with 16 bases between the two germline ends. Complete variable domain (other parts from reference TRBV28 and TRBJ1-1): DVKVTQSSRYLVKRTGEKVFLECVQDMDHENMFWYRQDPGLGLRLIYFSYDVKMKEKGDIPEGYSVSREKKERFSLILESASTNQTSMYLCASSSVTGSGTEAFFGQGTRLTVV.

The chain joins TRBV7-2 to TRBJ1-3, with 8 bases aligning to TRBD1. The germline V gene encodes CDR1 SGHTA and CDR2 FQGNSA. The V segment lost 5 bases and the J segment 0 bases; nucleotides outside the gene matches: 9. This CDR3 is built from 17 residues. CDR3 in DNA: TGTGCCAGCAGCCCCGGGCGGGGACAGGCCTCTGGAAACACCATATATTTT. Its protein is CASSPGRGQASGNTIYF.

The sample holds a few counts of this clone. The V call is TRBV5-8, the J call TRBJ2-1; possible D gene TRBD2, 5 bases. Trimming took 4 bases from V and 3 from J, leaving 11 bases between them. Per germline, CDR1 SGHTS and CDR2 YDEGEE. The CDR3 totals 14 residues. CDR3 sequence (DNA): TGTGCCAGCAGCCAAAGCGGAGTCTACAATGAGCAGTTCTTC. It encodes CASSQSGVYNEQFF.

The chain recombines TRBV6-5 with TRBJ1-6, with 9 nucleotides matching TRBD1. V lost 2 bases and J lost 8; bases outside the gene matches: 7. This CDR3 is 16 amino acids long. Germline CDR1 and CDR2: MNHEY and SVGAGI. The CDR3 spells CASSYRTGAGDSPLHF. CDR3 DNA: TGTGCCAGCAGTTACAGGACAGGGGCAGGGGATTCACCCCTCCACTTT.

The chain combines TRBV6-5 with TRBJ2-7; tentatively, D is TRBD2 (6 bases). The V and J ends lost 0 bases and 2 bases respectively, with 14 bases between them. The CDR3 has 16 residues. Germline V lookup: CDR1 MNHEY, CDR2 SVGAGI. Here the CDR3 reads CASSYSPSGSPYEQYF. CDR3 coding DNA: TGTGCCAGCAGTTACTCTCCCAGCGGGTCTCCCTACGAGCAGTACTTC.

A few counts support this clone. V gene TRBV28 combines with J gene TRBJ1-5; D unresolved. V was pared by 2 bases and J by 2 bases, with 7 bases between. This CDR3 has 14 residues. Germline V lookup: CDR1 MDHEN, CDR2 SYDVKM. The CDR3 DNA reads TGTGCCAGCAGTTTACTCCAGGGCAATCAGCCCCAGCATTTT. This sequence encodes CASSLLQGNQPQHF.

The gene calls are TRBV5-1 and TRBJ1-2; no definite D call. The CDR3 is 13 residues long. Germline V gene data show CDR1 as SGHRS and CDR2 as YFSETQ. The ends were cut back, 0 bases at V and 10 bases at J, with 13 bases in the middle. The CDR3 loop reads CASSLDLGGDYTF. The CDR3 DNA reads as TGCGCCAGCAGCTTGGACCTAGGCGGAGACTACACCTTC.

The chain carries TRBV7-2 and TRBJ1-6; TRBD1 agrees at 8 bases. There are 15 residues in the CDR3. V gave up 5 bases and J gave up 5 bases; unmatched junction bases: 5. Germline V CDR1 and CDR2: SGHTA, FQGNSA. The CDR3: CASSPQTGDNSPLHF. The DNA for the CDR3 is TGTGCCAGCAGCCCACAGACAGGGGATAATTCACCCCTCCACTTT.

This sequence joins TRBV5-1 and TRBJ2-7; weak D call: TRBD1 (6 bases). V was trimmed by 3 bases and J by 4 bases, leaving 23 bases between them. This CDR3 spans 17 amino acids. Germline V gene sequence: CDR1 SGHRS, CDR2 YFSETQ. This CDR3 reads CASSYGPRAGESYEQYF. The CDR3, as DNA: TGCGCCAGCAGCTATGGACCAAGAGCAGGGGAATCTTACGAGCAGTACTTC.

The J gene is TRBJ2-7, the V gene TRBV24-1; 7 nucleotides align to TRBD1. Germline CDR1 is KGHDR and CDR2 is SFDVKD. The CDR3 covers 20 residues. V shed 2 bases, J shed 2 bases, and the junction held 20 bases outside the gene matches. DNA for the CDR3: TGTGCCACCAGTGATTCGACAGGGCCATCAGGGAGCCTCCGAACCTACGAGCAGTACTTC. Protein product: CATSDSTGPSGSLRTYEQYF.

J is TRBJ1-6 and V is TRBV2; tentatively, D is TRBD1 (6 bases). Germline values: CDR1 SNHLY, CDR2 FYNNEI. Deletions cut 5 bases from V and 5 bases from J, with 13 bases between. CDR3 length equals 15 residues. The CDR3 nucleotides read TGTGCCAGCAGTAACAGGGTAGGCGATAATTCACCCCTCCACTTT. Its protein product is CASSNRVGDNSPLHF.

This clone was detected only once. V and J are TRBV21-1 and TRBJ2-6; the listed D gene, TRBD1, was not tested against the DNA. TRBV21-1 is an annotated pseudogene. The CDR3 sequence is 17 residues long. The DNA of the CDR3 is TGTGCCAGCAGCAAAAAAAAGGGGACAGGTGGGGCCAACGTCCTGACTTTC. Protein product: CASSKKKGTGGANVLTF.

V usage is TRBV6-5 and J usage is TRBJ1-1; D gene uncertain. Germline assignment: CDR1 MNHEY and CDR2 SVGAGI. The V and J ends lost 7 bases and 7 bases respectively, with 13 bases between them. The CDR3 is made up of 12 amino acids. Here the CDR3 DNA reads TGTGCCAGCACTCTGCGCGGTTTTGAAGCTTTCTTT. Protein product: CASTLRGFEAFF.

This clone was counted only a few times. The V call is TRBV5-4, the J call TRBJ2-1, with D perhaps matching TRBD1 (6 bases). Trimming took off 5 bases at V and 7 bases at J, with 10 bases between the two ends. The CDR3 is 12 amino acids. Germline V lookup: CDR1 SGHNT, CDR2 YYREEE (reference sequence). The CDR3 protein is CASSWGQNEQFF. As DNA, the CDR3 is TGTGCCAGCAGTTGGGGGCAGAATGAGCAGTTCTTC.

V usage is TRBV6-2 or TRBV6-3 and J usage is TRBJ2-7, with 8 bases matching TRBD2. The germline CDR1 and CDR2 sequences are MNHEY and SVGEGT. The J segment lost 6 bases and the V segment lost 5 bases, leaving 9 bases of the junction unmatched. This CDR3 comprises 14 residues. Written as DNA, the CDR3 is TGTGCCAGCAGTCTCATCGGGAGGGCCGGCGAGCAGTACTTC. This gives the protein CASSLIGRAGEQYF.

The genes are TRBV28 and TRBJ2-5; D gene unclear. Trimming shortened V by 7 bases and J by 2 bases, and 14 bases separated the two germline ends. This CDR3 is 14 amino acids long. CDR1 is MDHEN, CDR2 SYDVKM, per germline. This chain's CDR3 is CASTIPQLQETQYF. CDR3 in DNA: TGTGCCAGCACCATCCCTCAGTTACAAGAGACCCAGTACTTC.

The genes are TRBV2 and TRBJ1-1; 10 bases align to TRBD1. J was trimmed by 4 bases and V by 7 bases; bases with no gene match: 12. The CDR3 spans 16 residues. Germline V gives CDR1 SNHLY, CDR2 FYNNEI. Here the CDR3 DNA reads TGTGCCAGCAACCCGGGACAGGGGAATGGGGGCACTGAAGCTTTCTTT. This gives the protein CASNPGQGNGGTEAFF.